This TCR beta chain derives from a study of T-cell reconstitution after alpha-beta-depleted transplantation in children. General study results and limits: Once a year had passed after transplant, T-cell counts and diversity came mostly from newly produced T cells.

The CDR3 extends over 16 amino acids. Trimming took 1 base from V and 0 from J, leaving 7 bases between them. Germline V CDR1 and CDR2: MGHDK, SYGVNS. This sample's TCRbeta library carried unique molecular identifier barcodes. TCRdb reanalysed the PCR reads using MiXCR and keeps one entry per CDR3 protein. Here the sample spans 140,000 to 150,000 distinct CDR3 sequences, 8.5% to 10% being singletons. This clonotype was seen at least ten times. Antigen specificity is unknown. The receptor was derived from a female patient under 10 years old who had a stem cell transplant for congenital amegakaryocytic thrombocytopenia, so the T cells may come from the graft donor. J is TRBJ2-6 and V is TRBV25-1; no firm D call. This specimen consisted of PBMCs, mostly from graft donor cells, obtained 180 days after TCRalphabeta/CD19-depleted stem cell transplant. CDR3 bases: TGTGCCAGCAGTGAATTTCGGCCCTCTGGGGCCAACGTCCTGACTTTC. This sequence encodes CASSEFRPSGANVLTF.